Below, 9 T cell receptor beta chains from the same sample are listed, as sequenced in a study of shared clonotypes between healthy human individuals. The table came from immunoSEQ multiplex PCR; TCRdb's copy has only in-frame clones and leaves some out. In the table there are 1,500,000 or so clones, 95% to 97% of which are singletons. The specimen was naive CD4+ T cells sorted from blood. This sample's subset: CD45RA+ positively selected. The receptors derive from a man aged 30 to 45 in good health.

V is TRBV11-2 and J is TRBJ1-2; D is perhaps TRBD1 (6 bases). Germline V gene sequence: CDR1 SGHAT, CDR2 FQNNGV. The V end lost 6 bases, the J end lost 1 base, and 15 bases lay between the germline ends. The CDR3 extends over 15 amino acids. The CDR3 DNA reads as TGTGCCAGCAGGCCCATTGGACAGCGTAACTATGGCTACACCTTC. Its translation: CASRPIGQRNYGYTF.

Comments on this clone: The same CDR3 is also encoded by other DNA sequences in this sample. The V and J genes are TRBV15 and TRBJ2-2; D remains ambiguous. Trimming cost V 2 bases and J 4 bases, with 5 bases left between them. Per germline, CDR1 LNHNV and CDR2 YYDKDF (reference sequence). CDR3 size: 13 residues. CDR3 in DNA: TGTGCCACCAGCAGACGGATCACCGGGGAGCTGTTTTTT. This translates into CATSRRITGELFF.

The rearrangement uses TRBV6-5 and TRBJ2-7; D uncertain. This CDR3 is 12 amino acids long. The germline CDR1 and CDR2 sequences are MNHEY and SVGAGI. Trimming took off 6 bases at V and 4 bases at J, with 10 bases between the two ends. CDR3 nucleotide sequence: TGTGCCAGCAGCCCTAAACCATACGAGCAGTACTTC. It codes for CASSPKPYEQYF.

The V call is TRBV5-5, the J call TRBJ1-1; D not certain. Trimming left V 6 bases short and J 0 bases short, with 15 bases between. CDR1 and CDR2 (germline): SGHKS, YYEKEE (reference sequence). The CDR3 is made up of 15 amino acids. The CDR3 region is CASTNRMGMNTEAFF. The CDR3 nucleotides are TGTGCCAGCACCAACCGGATGGGAATGAACACTGAAGCTTTCTTT.

Concerning this clone: At one boundary the junction diverges from the germline segment, which might be a read error. The chain combines TRBV7-8 with TRBJ2-3, with D maybe TRBD2 (5 bases). Germline V gene data show CDR1 as SGHVS and CDR2 as FQNEAQ. The CDR3 totals 16 residues. The CDR3 is CASRLKRPPGTDTQYF. The CDR3 DNA is TGTGCCAGCCGCTTGAAGCGTCCCCCGGGAACAGATACGCAGTATTTT.

This chain joins TRBV5-1 and TRBJ1-1; D gene uncertain. Trimming pared 4 bases from V and 1 base from J, leaving 11 bases between. CDR1 and CDR2 from the germline V gene are SGHRS and YFSETQ. This CDR3 is built from 14 residues. CDR3 protein: CASSQPWGNTEAFF. In DNA, the CDR3 is TGCGCCAGCAGCCAGCCGTGGGGGAACACTGAAGCTTTCTTT.

The chain has TRBV7-2 and TRBJ2-7; tentative D call: TRBD2 (6 bases). Trimming shortened V by 3 bases and J by 4 bases, and 28 bases separated the two germline ends. The CDR3 covers 19 residues. Germline lookup yields CDR1 SGHTA and CDR2 FQGNSA. CDR3 region: CASSLEGTLSGSFPYEQYF. CDR3 DNA: TGTGCCAGCAGCTTGGAGGGAACCCTTTCAGGTTCCTTCCCTTACGAGCAGTACTTC.

The chain is built from TRBV18 and TRBJ1-4; D uncertain. V shed 1 base and J shed 4 bases, with 4 bases lying between them. The CDR3 has 13 residues. The germline gives CDR1 KGHSH, CDR2 LQKENI. CDR3: CASSPLDNEKLFF. The CDR3 DNA reads as TGTGCCAGCTCACCACTCGATAATGAAAAACTGTTTTTT.

This chain uses TRBV10-3 with TRBJ1-2; 7 bases are a match to TRBD1. V trimming: 0 bases; J trimming: 5 bases; junction bases outside the gene matches: 12. CDR3 size: 17 residues. The V gene's germline CDR1 is ENHRY and CDR2 SYGVKD. CDR3 in DNA: TGTGCCATCAGTGAGTCGGCCCGGGACAGCTCTAGGTATGGCTACACCTTC. This sequence encodes CAISESARDSSRYGYTF.